The 10 T cell receptor beta chains below were found in one sample sequenced in a study of post-analysis software for immune sequencing data. The study, taken as a whole, reports: In patients, TRBV5-6, TRBV5-1 and TRBV20-1 belonged to five TRBV segments found more frequently than in controls.

The antigens for these receptors are not known. Presence of unique molecular identifiers characterized the TCR beta cDNA libraries. Using its own MiXCR run on the PCR reads, TCRdb lists one record per CDR3 protein. The sample shows under 900,000 distinct CDR3 sequences, under 70% of them seen only once. Input material: blood. These receptors originate from a girl between 5 and 17 years old with multiple sclerosis.

This chain connects TRBV7-2 to TRBJ2-7; D remains ambiguous. V gave up 5 bases and J gave up 10 bases, with 3 bases separating them. This CDR3 region has 8 residues. Germline loops: CDR1 SGHTA, CDR2 FQGNSA. DNA of the CDR3: TGTGCCAGCAGCCCACAGTACTTC. This encodes CASSPQYF.

The chain couples TRBV7-6 to TRBJ2-4, with 7 bases lining up with TRBD1. The end of the DNA fits TRBJ2-7 better, so the J call may be wrong. CDR1 is SGHVS and CDR2 is FNYEAQ in the germline V gene. The CDR3 totals 16 residues. CDR3 sequence reads: CASSLALRQGELEQYF. The CDR3 region has the DNA TGTGCCAGCAGCTTAGCTTTAAGGCAGGGGGAGCTCGAGCAGTACTTC.

The rearrangement uses TRBV20-1 and TRBJ2-5; 12 positions agree with TRBD2. The J call may be wrong; the DNA end is better matched by TRBJ2-7. This CDR3 is built from 16 residues. Looked up from germline, CDR1 is DFQATT and CDR2 is SNEGSKA (reference sequence). The CDR3 protein is CSARDRLAGGFHEQYF. CDR3 DNA sequence: TGCAGTGCTAGAGATCGTCTAGCGGGAGGGTTCCACGAGCAGTACTTC.

This chain connects TRBV20-1 to TRBJ1-2; the match to TRBD1 covers 9 bases. The CDR3 extends over 16 amino acids. J lost 0 bases, V lost 3 bases, and 8 bases had no gene match. From germline, CDR1 is DFQATT and CDR2 SNEGSKA (reference sequence). Here the CDR3 DNA reads TGCAGTGCTAGTTCGACAGGGGGGTCGGCTAACTATGGCTACACCTTC. Protein sequence: CSASSTGGSANYGYTF.

The table lists this clonotype with a few counts. The V and J genes are TRBV12-3 or TRBV12-4 and TRBJ2-1; D gene unclear. The CDR3 is 13 amino acids. Trimming took 4 bases from V and 6 from J, leaving 10 bases between them. This chain's CDR3 is CASSWRVRNEQFF. The CDR3 DNA is TGTGCCAGCAGTTGGAGAGTTCGCAATGAGCAGTTCTTC.

This chain links TRBV5-1 with TRBJ2-7; 8 bases line up with TRBD1. This CDR3 spans 16 amino acids. In germline, CDR1 is SGHRS, CDR2 YFSETQ. After removal of 0 bases from V and 3 bases from J, the junction contained 8 bases not matched to a gene. CDR3 in DNA: TGCGCCAGCAGCTTGGCCCATAGGACAGGGTTCTACGAGCAGTACTTC. The encoded protein is CASSLAHRTGFYEQYF. Together with reference TRBV5-1 and TRBJ2-7, the CDR3 gives the full variable domain: KAGVTQTPRYLIKTRGQQVTLSCSPISGHRSVSWYQQTPGQGLQFLFEYFSETQRNKGNFPGRFSGRQFSNSRSEMNVSTLELGDSALYLCASSLAHRTGFYEQYFGPGTRLTVT.

This clonotype was recorded a few times. V is TRBV5-1 and J is TRBJ2-1, with 10 bases lining up with TRBD1. J lost 5 bases, V lost 2 bases, and 4 bases had no gene match. The germline V gene encodes CDR1 SGHRS and CDR2 YFSETQ. The CDR3 contains 15 residues. This CDR3 is CASSFGTGVNNEQFF. In DNA form, the CDR3 reads TGCGCCAGCAGCTTTGGGACAGGGGTAAACAATGAGCAGTTCTTC. The whole variable domain, filled in from reference TRBV5-1 and TRBJ2-1, reads KAGVTQTPRYLIKTRGQQVTLSCSPISGHRSVSWYQQTPGQGLQFLFEYFSETQRNKGNFPGRFSGRQFSNSRSEMNVSTLELGDSALYLCASSFGTGVNNEQFFGPGTRLTVL.

The chain recombines TRBV19 with TRBJ2-3, with a possible D match to TRBD2 (6 bases). The CDR3 has 14 amino acids. CDR1 is LNHDA, CDR2 SQIVND, per germline (reference sequence). Between the trimmed V and J ends, which lost 7 bases and 2 bases, there was a span of 13 bases. The CDR3 DNA follows: TGTGCCAGTAACGCGGGACTCTTCACAGATACGCAGTATTTT. This codes for CASNAGLFTDTQYF.

This clonotype was detected a few times. V usage is TRBV12-3 or TRBV12-4 and J usage is TRBJ2-7; 9 bases are a match to TRBD2. After removal of 6 bases from V and 2 bases from J, the junction contained 8 bases not matched to a gene. CDR3 length equals 15 residues. CDR3 loop: CASRRLAGPAYEQYF. The CDR3 coding sequence is TGTGCCAGCAGGAGGCTAGCGGGGCCTGCCTACGAGCAGTACTTC.

V usage is TRBV20-1 and J usage is TRBJ2-7; D possibly matches TRBD1 or TRBD2 (5 bases each). This CDR3 has 12 amino acids. The germline V gene encodes CDR1 DFQATT and CDR2 SNEGSKA (reference sequence). The V end was cut by 3 bases, the J end by 3 bases, with 9 bases between. The CDR3 spells CSARGENYEQYF. As DNA, the CDR3 is TGCAGTGCTAGGGGGGAGAACTACGAGCAGTACTTC.